This TCR beta chain was identified in a study of radiotherapy plus CTLA-4 blockade in lung cancer. Repertoires were generated with immunoSEQ multiplex PCR, while TCRdb's copy carries only in-frame clones and drops some. The sample carries tens of thousands of clones, roughly 78% recorded once. Concerning this clone: Its specificity is unknown.

The CDR3 consists of 14 residues. CDR1 KGHSY and CDR2 FQNENV come from the germline V gene. V lost 0 bases to trimming and J lost 7 bases, with 12 bases between them. Study observations and caveats: Tumor-derived TCR clones expanded in blood after radiotherapy plus ipilimumab.

The chain recombines TRBV16 with TRBJ1-2; D is unresolved. The source was peripheral blood, collected from a patient treated with radiotherapy plus ipilimumab. This receptor was identified in a human donor with non-small cell lung cancer who had a complete response to radiotherapy plus ipilimumab. CDR3 sequence: CASSQSPRAGGYTF. The CDR3, as DNA: TGTGCCAGCAGCCAATCCCCGAGGGCAGGTGGCTACACCTTC.